The present T cell receptor beta chain was sequenced within a study of CXCR3-negative and CXCR3-positive naive CD8 T cells. This CDR3 region has 15 residues. Germline CDR1 SGHKS, CDR2 YYEKEE (reference sequence). Points from the study as a whole: Hydrophobicity was higher for TRB CDR3s found in CXCR3-positive naive cells than in CXCR3-negative naive cells. Upon cryopreservation, CXCR3 expression partially decreased, and most assays used fresh PBMCs.

Points on this clonotype: Antigen specificity is unknown.

Via 5' RACE with UMI labels, TRB cDNA libraries were prepared. Reprocessing the 5' RACE reads, TCRdb reports a single entry for every CDR3 protein and omits DNA. This sample's table has roughly 140,000 distinct CDR3 sequences. Input material: naive CXCR3+ CD8+ T cells from blood. Subset of the sample: CD45RO-CCR7+CD27+CD95- naive CD8+ T cells expressing CXCR3 (TNR3+). The V call is TRBV5-5, the J call TRBJ2-1. The sequence was collected from a human donor in good health. Some clones in this sample may be carry-over from other donors' samples. CDR3 region: CASRLDRFPLNEQFF.